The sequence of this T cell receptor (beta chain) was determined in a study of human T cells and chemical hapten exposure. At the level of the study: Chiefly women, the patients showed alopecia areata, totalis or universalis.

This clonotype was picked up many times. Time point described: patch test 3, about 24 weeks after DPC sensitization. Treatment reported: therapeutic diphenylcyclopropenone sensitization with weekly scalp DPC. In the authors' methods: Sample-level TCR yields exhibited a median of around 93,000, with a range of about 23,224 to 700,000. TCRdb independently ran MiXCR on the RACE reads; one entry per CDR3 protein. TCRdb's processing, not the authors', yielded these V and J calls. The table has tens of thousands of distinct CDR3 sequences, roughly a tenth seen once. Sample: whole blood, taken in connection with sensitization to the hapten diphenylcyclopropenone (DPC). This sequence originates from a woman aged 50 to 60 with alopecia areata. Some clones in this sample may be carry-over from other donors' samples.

The CDR3 sequence: CASSEPDSYEQYF. CDR3 in DNA: TGTGCCAGCAGTGAGCCGGACTCCTACGAGCAGTACTTC. The chain employs TRBV2 and TRBJ2-7; D is undetermined. Germline lookup yields CDR1 SNHLY and CDR2 FYNNEI. The CDR3 is made up of 13 amino acids. V was cut by 3 bases and J by 0 bases, with 6 bases left in between.